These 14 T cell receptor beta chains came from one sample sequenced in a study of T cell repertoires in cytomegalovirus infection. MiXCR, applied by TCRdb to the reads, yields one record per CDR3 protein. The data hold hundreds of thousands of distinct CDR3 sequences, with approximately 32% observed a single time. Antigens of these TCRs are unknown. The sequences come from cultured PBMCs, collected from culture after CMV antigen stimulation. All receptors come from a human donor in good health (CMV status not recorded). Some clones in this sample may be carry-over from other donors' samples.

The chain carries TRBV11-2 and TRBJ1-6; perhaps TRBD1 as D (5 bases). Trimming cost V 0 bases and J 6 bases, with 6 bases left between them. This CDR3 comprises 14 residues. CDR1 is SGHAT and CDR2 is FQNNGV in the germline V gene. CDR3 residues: CASSLEQVNSPLHF. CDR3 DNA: TGTGCCAGCAGCTTAGAACAGGTTAATTCACCCCTCCACTTT.

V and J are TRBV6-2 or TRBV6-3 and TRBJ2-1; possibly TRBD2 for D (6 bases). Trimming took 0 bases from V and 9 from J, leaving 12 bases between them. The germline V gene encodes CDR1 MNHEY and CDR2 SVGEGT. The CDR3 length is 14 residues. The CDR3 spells CASSYSSDGGEQFF. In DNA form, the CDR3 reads TGTGCCAGCAGTTACTCTAGTGACGGGGGTGAGCAGTTCTTC.

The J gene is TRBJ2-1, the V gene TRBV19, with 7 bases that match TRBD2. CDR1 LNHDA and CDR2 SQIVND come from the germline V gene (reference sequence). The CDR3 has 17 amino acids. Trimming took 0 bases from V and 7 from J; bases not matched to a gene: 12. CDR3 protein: CASSIDRGGTTGNEQFF. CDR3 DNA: TGTGCCAGTAGTATAGATCGCGGGGGAACAACTGGTAATGAGCAGTTCTTC.

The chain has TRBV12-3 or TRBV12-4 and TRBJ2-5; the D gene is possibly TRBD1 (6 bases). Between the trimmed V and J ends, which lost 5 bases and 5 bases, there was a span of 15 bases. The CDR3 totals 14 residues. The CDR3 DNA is TGTGCCAGCAGTCTATCAGGGGCTGGGGAGACCCAGTACTTC. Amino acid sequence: CASSLSGAGETQYF.

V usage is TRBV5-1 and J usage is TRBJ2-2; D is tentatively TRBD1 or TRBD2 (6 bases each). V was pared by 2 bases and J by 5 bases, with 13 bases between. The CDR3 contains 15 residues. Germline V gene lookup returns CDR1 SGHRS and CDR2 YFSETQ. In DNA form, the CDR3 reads TGCGCCAGCAGCTTTTTGACAGGAGGGACCGGGGAGCTGTTTTTT. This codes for CASSFLTGGTGELFF.

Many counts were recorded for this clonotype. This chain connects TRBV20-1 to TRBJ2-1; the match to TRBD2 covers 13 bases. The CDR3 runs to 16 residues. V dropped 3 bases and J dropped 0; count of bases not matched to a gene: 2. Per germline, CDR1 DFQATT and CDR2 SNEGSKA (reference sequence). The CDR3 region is CSARGTSGVSYNEQFF. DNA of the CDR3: TGCAGTGCTAGGGGGACTAGCGGGGTCTCCTACAATGAGCAGTTCTTC.

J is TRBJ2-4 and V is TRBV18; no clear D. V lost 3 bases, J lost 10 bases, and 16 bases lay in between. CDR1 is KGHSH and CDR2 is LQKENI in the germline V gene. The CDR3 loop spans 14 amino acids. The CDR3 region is CASSPTTHRGIQYF. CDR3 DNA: TGTGCCAGCTCACCCACTACCCATCGTGGGATTCAGTACTTC. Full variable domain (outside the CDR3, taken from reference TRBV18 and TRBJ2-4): NAGVMQNPRHLVRRRGQEARLRCSPMKGHSHVYWYRQLPEEGLKFMVYLQKENIIDESGMPKERFSAEFPKEGPSILRIQQVVRGDSAAYFCASSPTTHRGIQYFGAGTRLSVL.

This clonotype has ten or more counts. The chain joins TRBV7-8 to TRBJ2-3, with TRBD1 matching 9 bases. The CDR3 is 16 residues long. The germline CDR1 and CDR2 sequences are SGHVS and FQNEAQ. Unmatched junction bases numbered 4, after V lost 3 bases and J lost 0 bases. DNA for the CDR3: TGTGCCAGCAGCTTTGACAGGGGGGCTAGCACAGATACGCAGTATTTT. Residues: CASSFDRGASTDTQYF.

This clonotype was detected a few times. The CDR3 region has the DNA TGTGCCAGCAGTGAATTCAACGAGCAGTACTTC. Translation gives CASSEFNEQYF. The chain has TRBV25-1 and TRBJ2-7; D gene unclear. This CDR3 spans 11 amino acids. The V gene's germline CDR1 is MGHDK and CDR2 SYGVNS. V was trimmed by 1 base and J by 5 bases, leaving 3 bases between them.

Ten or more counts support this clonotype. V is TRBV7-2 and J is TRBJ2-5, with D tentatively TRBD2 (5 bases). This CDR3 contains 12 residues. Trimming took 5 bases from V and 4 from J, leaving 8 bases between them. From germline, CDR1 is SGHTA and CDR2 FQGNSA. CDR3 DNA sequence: TGTGCCAGCAGCCCAACTAGAGAGACCCAGTACTTC. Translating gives CASSPTRETQYF.

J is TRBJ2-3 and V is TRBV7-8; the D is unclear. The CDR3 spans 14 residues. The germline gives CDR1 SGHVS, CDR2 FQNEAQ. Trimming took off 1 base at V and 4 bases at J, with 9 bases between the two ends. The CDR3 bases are TGTGCCAGCAGCTTAGGGAAAGGAGCAGATACGCAGTATTTT. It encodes CASSLGKGADTQYF.

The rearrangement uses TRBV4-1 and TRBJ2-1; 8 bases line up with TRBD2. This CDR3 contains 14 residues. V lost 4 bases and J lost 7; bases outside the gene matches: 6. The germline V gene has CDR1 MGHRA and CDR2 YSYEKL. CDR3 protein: CASSPLSGSNEQFF. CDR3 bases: TGCGCCAGCAGCCCCCTAAGCGGGAGTAATGAGCAGTTCTTC.

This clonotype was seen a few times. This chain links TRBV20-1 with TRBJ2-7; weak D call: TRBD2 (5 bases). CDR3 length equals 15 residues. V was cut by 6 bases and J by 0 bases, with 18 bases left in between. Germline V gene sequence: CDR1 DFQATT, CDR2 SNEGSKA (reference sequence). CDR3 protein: CSAPPPTRASYEQYF. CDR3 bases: TGCAGTGCACCACCCCCCACGCGGGCCTCCTACGAGCAGTACTTC.

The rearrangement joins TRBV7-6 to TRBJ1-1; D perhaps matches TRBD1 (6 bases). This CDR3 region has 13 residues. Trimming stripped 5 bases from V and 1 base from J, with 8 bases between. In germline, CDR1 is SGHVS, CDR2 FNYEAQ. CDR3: CASSGQPNTEAFF. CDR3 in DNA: TGTGCCAGCAGCGGACAGCCGAACACTGAAGCTTTCTTT.